Below, 23 T cell receptor beta chains from the same sample are listed, as sequenced in a study of cytomegalovirus exposure and HLA in healthy donors. Both 60 Vbeta primers and 13 Jbeta primers went into the PCR. Clones were sequenced by immunoSEQ multiplex PCR, and TCRdb holds only the in-frame ones, with some missing. The sample yields about 210,000 clones, approximately 78% seen once. The sequenced sample consisted of PBMCs. The receptor set was obtained from a woman aged 25-40 years in good health and CMV-seropositive.

V and J are TRBV2 and TRBJ2-7, with 11 positions matching TRBD1. With V trimmed by 6 bases and J by 2 bases, 6 bases remained unmatched. This CDR3 is 15 amino acids long. Germline CDR1 is SNHLY and CDR2 is FYNNEI. The CDR3 reads CASRRVGQGAYEQYF. In nucleotides, the CDR3 is TGTGCCAGCAGGAGGGTGGGACAGGGGGCCTACGAGCAGTACTTC. The full variable domain, completed using reference TRBV2 and TRBJ2-7, is EPEVTQTPSHQVTQMGQEVILRCVPISNHLYFYWYRQILGQKVEFLVSFYNNEISEKSEIFDDQFSVERPDGSNFTLKIRSTKLEDSAMYFCASRRVGQGAYEQYFGPGTRLTVT.

The chain carries TRBV15 and TRBJ1-5; D is unclear. Trimming cost V 0 bases and J 7 bases, with 19 bases left between them. This CDR3 is built from 17 residues. Germline V CDR1 and CDR2: LNHNV, YYDKDF (reference sequence). The CDR3 sequence is CATSRDRARMGGQPQHF. CDR3 bases: TGTGCCACCAGCAGAGATCGCGCCAGGATGGGCGGGCAGCCCCAGCATTTT.

The V and J genes are TRBV4-2 and TRBJ1-2; 7 bases map to TRBD1. This CDR3 has 15 amino acids. V was pared by 3 bases and J by 3 bases, with 7 bases of the junction left unmatched. Germline lookup yields CDR1 LGHNA and CDR2 YNFKEQ. The CDR3 here is CASSHKSGTDYGYTF. CDR3 coding DNA: TGTGCCAGCAGCCACAAATCCGGGACAGACTATGGCTACACCTTC.

This rearrangement joins TRBV4-3 to TRBJ1-2; tentative D call: TRBD1 (5 bases). In germline, CDR1 is LGHNA, CDR2 YSLEER. Deletions cut 0 bases from V and 4 bases from J, with 12 bases between. This CDR3 has 15 amino acids. CDR3 region: CASSQDPTGRYGYTF. In DNA, the CDR3 is TGCGCCAGCAGCCAAGACCCAACAGGTCGCTATGGCTACACCTTC.

This rearrangement joins TRBV6-5 to TRBJ2-7; TRBD1 matches at 9 bases. The CDR3 covers 15 residues. The V segment lost 0 bases and the J segment 6 bases; nucleotides outside the gene matches: 6. The V gene's germline CDR1 is MNHEY and CDR2 SVGAGI. CDR3 DNA sequence: TGTGCCAGCAGTTACTCTGGACAGGGGCCCTCCGAGCAGTACTTC. Translating gives CASSYSGQGPSEQYF.

J is TRBJ1-6 and V is TRBV7-9; tentatively, D is TRBD1 (6 bases). This CDR3 has 15 residues. Germline V gives CDR1 SEHNR, CDR2 FQNEAQ (reference sequence). The ends were cut back, 6 bases at V and 8 bases at J, with 17 bases in the middle. The CDR3 DNA is TGTGCCAGCAGACACAGACAGGACTTATATTCACCCCTCCACTTT. Translating gives CASRHRQDLYSPLHF.

In this sample, this clone turned up once. The chain employs TRBV4-2 and TRBJ2-5; no clear D gene. The CDR3 is 14 residues long. V lost 0 bases to trimming and J lost 5 bases, with 10 bases between them. Germline V gives CDR1 LGHNA, CDR2 YNFKEQ. CDR3 region: CASSQEMGWETQYF. Here the CDR3 DNA reads TGTGCCAGCAGCCAAGAGATGGGCTGGGAGACCCAGTACTTC.

The chain uses TRBV27 and TRBJ1-5, with 12 bases lining up with TRBD1. The CDR3 has 17 amino acids. V was clipped by 5 bases and J by 3 bases; unmatched bases: 8. Germline-derived CDR1 and CDR2 are MNHEY and SMNVEV (reference sequence). CDR3 DNA sequence: TGTGCCAGCAGTCAACCGGGACAGGGGGCAACCAATCAGCCCCAGCATTTT. Its protein product is CASSQPGQGATNQPQHF.

The chain joins TRBV4-1 to TRBJ1-2, with D unresolved. The CDR3 has 14 amino acids. V was trimmed by 0 bases and J by 2 bases, leaving 7 bases between them. Germline CDR1 is MGHRA and CDR2 is YSYEKL. CDR3 residues: CASSQEPGNYGYTF. As DNA, the CDR3 is TGCGCCAGCAGCCAAGAACCAGGAAACTATGGCTACACCTTC.

The table lists this clone with a few counts. This chain connects TRBV9 to TRBJ2-1, with 10 positions matching TRBD2. The CDR3 is made up of 16 amino acids. Losses at the gene ends were 3 bases for V and 7 bases for J; bases not matched to a gene: 10. Per germline, CDR1 SGDLS and CDR2 YYNGEE. CDR3 nucleotides: TGTGCCAGCAGCGCCCCGAGGAGCGGGGGGGCAAATGAGCAGTTCTTC. Protein: CASSAPRSGGANEQFF.

V gene TRBV30 combines with J gene TRBJ1-2, with D perhaps TRBD1 (5 bases). Germline V CDR1 and CDR2: GTSNPN, SVGIG (reference sequence). Trimming removed 3 bases from V and 9 bases from J, with 20 bases in between. This CDR3 is built from 14 residues. CDR3: CAWRSWQGSRSYTF. The DNA of the CDR3 is TGTGCCTGGAGGTCCTGGCAGGGTAGTAGGAGCTACACCTTC.

CDR3 sequence reads: CASSSQGRYEQYF. The CDR3 DNA follows: TGCGCCAGCAGCTCTCAGGGGCGTTACGAGCAGTACTTC. This chain joins TRBV5-1 and TRBJ2-7; the D gene is possibly TRBD1 (6 bases). From germline, CDR1 is SGHRS and CDR2 YFSETQ. This CDR3 is built from 13 residues. Trimming removed 3 bases from V and 4 bases from J, with 11 bases in between. Together with reference TRBV5-1 and TRBJ2-7, the CDR3 gives the full variable domain: KAGVTQTPRYLIKTRGQQVTLSCSPISGHRSVSWYQQTPGQGLQFLFEYFSETQRNKGNFPGRFSGRQFSNSRSEMNVSTLELGDSALYLCASSSQGRYEQYFGPGTRLTVT.

The rearrangement uses TRBV9 and TRBJ2-3; TRBD2 aligns across 7 bases. Germline assignment: CDR1 SGDLS and CDR2 YYNGEE. V trimming: 4 bases; J trimming: 1 base; junction bases outside the gene matches: 6. The CDR3 spans 15 residues. CDR3 residues: CASSYGAGGTDTQYF. In DNA, the CDR3 is TGTGCCAGCAGCTACGGGGCGGGGGGCACAGATACGCAGTATTTT.

This chain links TRBV30 with TRBJ1-1; D unresolved. Germline CDR1 GTSNPN, CDR2 SVGIG (reference sequence). This CDR3 comprises 13 residues. Between the trimmed V and J ends, which lost 0 bases and 3 bases, there was a span of 8 bases. CDR3 nucleotides: TGTGCCTGGAGTGTAGAGAGGGACACTGAAGCTTTCTTT. It is translated as CAWSVERDTEAFF. Variable domain in full (rest from reference TRBV30 and TRBJ1-1): SQTIHQWPATLVQPVGSPLSLECTVEGTSNPNLYWYRQAAGRGLQLLFYSVGIGQISSEVPQNLSASRPQDRQFILSSKKLLLSDSGFYLCAWSVERDTEAFFGQGTRLTVV.

V is TRBV6-1 and J is TRBJ2-7, with TRBD1 identical over 7 bases. After removal of 3 bases from V and 0 bases from J, the junction contained 8 bases not matched to a gene. The CDR3 extends over 16 amino acids. Germline loops: CDR1 MNHNS, CDR2 SASEGT. This CDR3 is CASSDRQGFISYEQYF. CDR3 nucleotides: TGTGCCAGCAGTGATCGACAGGGCTTTATCTCCTACGAGCAGTACTTC.

The chain has TRBV19 and TRBJ1-5, with D tentatively TRBD1 (5 bases). V dropped 3 bases and J dropped 4 bases, with 19 bases sitting between them. The CDR3 loop spans 17 amino acids. The germline V gene encodes CDR1 LNHDA and CDR2 SQIVND (reference sequence). The CDR3 sequence: CASSIGNWGSRNQPQHF. The DNA of the CDR3 is TGTGCCAGTAGTATCGGTAATTGGGGCTCAAGAAATCAGCCCCAGCATTTT. The full variable domain, with the rest looked up from reference TRBV19 and TRBJ1-5, is DGGITQSPKYLFRKEGQNVTLSCEQNLNHDAMYWYRQDPGQGLRLIYYSQIVNDFQKGDIAEGYSVSREKKESFPLTVTSAQKNPTAFYLCASSIGNWGSRNQPQHFGDGTRLSIL.

The chain is built from TRBV4-1 and TRBJ1-2; 7 bases are shared with TRBD1. The CDR3 has 18 residues. V dropped 3 bases and J dropped 4; count of bases not matched to a gene: 17. Germline CDR1 reads MGHRA; CDR2 reads YSYEKL. The CDR3 sequence is CASSQIGTGAIPAYGYTF. The CDR3 DNA sequence: TGCGCCAGCAGCCAGATCGGAACAGGGGCAATCCCCGCCTATGGCTACACCTTC.

The chain has TRBV4-1 and TRBJ1-1; D not resolved. CDR1 is MGHRA, CDR2 YSYEKL, per germline. This CDR3 contains 13 residues. V shed 4 bases and J shed 7 bases, with 13 bases lying between them. CDR3 amino acids: CASSPQDGIEAFF. CDR3 nucleotides: TGCGCCAGCAGCCCCCAAGACGGGATTGAAGCTTTCTTT.

The chain recombines TRBV7-2 with TRBJ1-2, with 8 bases identical to TRBD1. Trimming took 3 bases from V and 5 from J; bases not matched to a gene: 8. The CDR3 is 15 amino acids. The V gene's germline CDR1 is SGHTA and CDR2 FQGNSA. The CDR3 nucleotides are TGTGCCAGCAGCTTTAGCCAGGGGGCGTCTTATGGCTACACCTTC. Its protein is CASSFSQGASYGYTF. The full variable domain, in which reference TRBV7-2 and TRBJ1-2 provide the parts outside the CDR3, is GAGVSQSPSNKVTEKGKDVELRCDPISGHTALYWYRQSLGQGLEFLIYFQGNSAPDKSGLPSDRFSAERTGGSVSTLTIQRTQQEDSAVYLCASSFSQGASYGYTFGSGTRLTVV.

The gene calls are TRBV28 and TRBJ1-5; D might be TRBD1 (6 bases). CDR3 size: 14 residues. Trimming shortened V by 7 bases and J by 9 bases, and 19 bases separated the two germline ends. CDR1 is MDHEN and CDR2 is SYDVKM in the germline V gene. In DNA, the CDR3 is TGTGCCAGCACCCAAGGTACAGGGTGGGCGCCCCAGCATTTT. Protein sequence: CASTQGTGWAPQHF.

The rearrangement links TRBV9 to TRBJ1-1, with TRBD1 identical over 9 bases. CDR3 size: 16 residues. V shed 4 bases, J shed 3 bases, and the junction held 10 bases outside the gene matches. The V gene's germline CDR1 is SGDLS and CDR2 YYNGEE. CDR3 DNA: TGTGCCAGCAGCACTACAGGGGGCCTGGGGGACACTGAAGCTTTCTTT. Its protein product is CASSTTGGLGDTEAFF.

The chain has TRBV28 and TRBJ1-5; possibly TRBD1 for D (5 bases). CDR3 length: 12 amino acids. V shed 10 bases and J shed 6 bases, with 13 bases lying between them. Germline V CDR1 and CDR2: MDHEN, SYDVKM. CDR3 in amino acids: CATHQGGQPQHF. The CDR3 DNA reads TGTGCCACCCATCAGGGAGGTCAGCCCCAGCATTTT.

In DNA form, the CDR3 reads TGCAGCGACAGGATCAGCACAGATACGCAGTATTTT. Its translation is CSDRISTDTQYF. The J gene is TRBJ2-3, the V gene TRBV29-1, with a weak D call TRBD1 (5 bases). The CDR3 spans 12 residues. Per germline, CDR1 SQVTM and CDR2 ANQGSEA. Deletions cut 7 bases from V and 0 bases from J, with 8 bases between.